This T cell receptor (beta chain) was sequenced in a study of blood T cell repertoires in COVID-19 (dated by TCRdb to about 2020). With regard to the full study: Samples from collaborators originated in the United States, Italy and Spain and spanned both the acute and convalescent phases of COVID-19. The prospective study material was composed of cDNA or gDNA derived from T cells, B-cell-depleted T cells, or PBMCs. Subjects who had been exposed to COVID-19, were actively infected with it, or had recovered from it provided the deeply sampled blood TCRbeta repertoires that made up the dataset. The repertoires were made available in a free public database intended to serve as a resource for research on the immune response to SARS-CoV-2. Samples came from the ongoing ImmuneRACE study (first 160 participants) plus 1,254 subjects from 6 global collaborators. Sample metadata almost always included a de-identified subject ID, COVID-19 status, age in years and sex. HLA class I and class II types, where available, came from metadata supplied by the sample provider rather than from assay-based typing. Summary of the overall study and its limitations: Clinical and demographic metadata were provided uncurated, with the amount varying by source and participant.

The V and J ends are trimmed by 5 bases and 4 bases, leaving 11 bases between them. In the germline V gene, CDR1 corresponds to MDHEN and CDR2 to SYDVKM. The CDR3 contains 13 residues, cysteine and phenylalanine counted. Left in the record is the CDR3 DNA by itself, 39 bases read in frame from the first base. As concerns this clone: Its antigen is not yet known. There are no base qualities to consult, and no much larger clone falls within one base.

Each collaborating institution followed its own protocols to collect whole blood in K2EDTA tubes. Collaborator samples were shipped for TCRbeta analysis as frozen whole blood, isolated PBMCs, or DNA extracted from either sample type. TCRbeta CDR3 regions were amplified from genomic DNA by means of the immunoSEQ Assay, a bias-controlled multiplex PCR. The published analysis was carried out like this. Nucleated cell counts per sample were estimated from amplification of reference gene primers within the assay. Sequence reads were collapsed and filtered to measure the absolute abundance of every unique TCRbeta CDR3 rearrangement. For each sample, productive Simpson clonality was calculated by taking the square root of Simpson's diversity index across productive rearrangements. Entries here come from immuneACCESS through TCRdb and include only in-frame sequences with V and J called. Some clones fail to appear in such tables; in the studies checked, an unresolved V gene covers under half of the shortfall, and the cause of the remainder is unknown. V, J and clone size derive from that table, while D and trimming were established from the DNA sequence. Within this sample are a few hundred thousand clones, with 80% to 90% of them counted one time only. The ten largest clones add up to 2.5% to 3% of the sample.

This clonotype was obtained from a man aged 50-59 years with active or convalescent COVID-19. The rearranged chain carries TRBV28 and TRBJ1-2; perhaps TRBD1 is the D gene, with 6 bases matching. The sequenced material came from peripheral blood. In nucleotides, the sequence is TGTGCCAGCAGTCCCCCGACAGGCTATGGCTACACCTTC. This sequence encodes CASSPPTGYGYTF.